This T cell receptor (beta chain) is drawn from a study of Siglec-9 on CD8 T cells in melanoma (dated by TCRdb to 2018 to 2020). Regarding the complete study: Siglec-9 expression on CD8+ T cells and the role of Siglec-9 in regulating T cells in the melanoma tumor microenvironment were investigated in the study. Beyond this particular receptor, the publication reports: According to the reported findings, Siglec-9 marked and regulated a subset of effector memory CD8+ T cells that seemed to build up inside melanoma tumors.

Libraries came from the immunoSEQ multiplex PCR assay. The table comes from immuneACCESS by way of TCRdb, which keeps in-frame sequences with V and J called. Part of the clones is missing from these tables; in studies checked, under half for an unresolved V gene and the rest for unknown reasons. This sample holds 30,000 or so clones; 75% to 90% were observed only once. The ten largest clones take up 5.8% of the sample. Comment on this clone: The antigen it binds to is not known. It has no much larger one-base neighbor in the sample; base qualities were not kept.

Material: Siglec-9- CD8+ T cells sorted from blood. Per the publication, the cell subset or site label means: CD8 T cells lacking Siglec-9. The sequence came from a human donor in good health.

The DNA reads as follows: TGCGCCAGCAGTTTACAGGGTTCACGGGGCTACACCTTC. This sequence encodes CASSLQGSRGYTF. The V gene is TRBV5-1 and the J gene is TRBJ1-2; TRBD1 could be the D gene, as 6 bases match. The junction carries 16 bases between V and J, which are trimmed by 5 bases and 8 bases respectively. Looking up the germline V gene yields CDR1 SGHRS and CDR2 YFSETQ. The CDR3, cysteine through phenylalanine, is 13 amino acids long. Only the CDR3 region is kept as DNA, spanning 39 bases read in frame from base 1.